Listed below are T cell receptor beta chains from one sample, sequenced in a study of T cell responses to AZD1222 COVID-19 vaccine. Generated by immunoSEQ multiplex PCR, the TCRdb table keeps only in-frame clones and is missing some. The data hold under 95,000 clones, with 88% observed a single time. This specimen was peripheral blood, taken 28 days after the second AZD1222 dose. These receptors were collected from an adult who received the AZD1222 COVID-19 vaccine. The CDR3 runs from the conserved cysteine through the conserved F or W. D genes are given only for firm matches. Size is stated for part of the rows, as once, few or many counts, or as a class when the clone is expanded.

DNA: TGTGCCAGCCGAGCGGGACCAAACATTAACTATGGCTACACCTTC
CDR3: CASRAGPNINYGYTF
length: 15
D: NA
V: TRBV6-5
J: TRBJ1-2
size: NA

DNA: TGTGCCAGCAGCTTAGCGCCGAAGACTAGCGGGAGGCTCTCCTACGAGCAGTACTTC
CDR3: CASSLAPKTSGRLSYEQYF
length: 19
D: TRBD2
V: TRBV7-8
J: TRBJ2-7
size: NA

DNA: TGTGCCAGCAGTTACGAGGGTAGCTCCTACAATGAGCAGTTCTTC
CDR3: CASSYEGSSYNEQFF
length: 15
D: NA
V: TRBV6-5
J: TRBJ2-1
size: NA

DNA: TGTGCCAGCCGCCTGGGACTAGCGGGAGGGAGGAAGAAAAACATTCAGTACTTC
CDR3: CASRLGLAGGRKKNIQYF
length: 18
D: TRBD2
V: TRBV27
J: TRBJ2-4
size: NA

DNA: TGTGCCAGCAAAGAGCAGGGGATCTCAGATACGCAGTATTTT
CDR3: CASKEQGISDTQYF
length: 14
D: NA
V: TRBV6-4
J: TRBJ2-3
size: NA

DNA: TGTGCCAGCAGTTACTCGCAATGGATTTATGTAGCGCGCTCCTACAATGAGCAGTTCTTC
CDR3: CASSYSQWIYVARSYNEQFF
length: 20
D: NA
V: TRBV6-2/TRBV6-3
J: TRBJ2-1
size: once

DNA: TGTGCCAGCAGCCCGGATCCCGGTGGAGAGACCCAGTACTTC
CDR3: CASSPDPGGETQYF
length: 14
D: NA
V: TRBV11-1
J: TRBJ2-5
size: NA

DNA: TGTGCCAGCAGTTACTTGGGGACAGACTATGGCTACACCTTC
CDR3: CASSYLGTDYGYTF
length: 14
D: TRBD1
V: TRBV6-6
J: TRBJ1-2
size: NA

DNA: TGTGCCAGCATGCCCCCGTTGGGAGATGCCTTTGCGCAGTATTTT
CDR3: CASMPPLGDAFAQYF
length: 15
D: NA
V: TRBV28
J: TRBJ2-3
size: NA

DNA: TGTGCCACCAGCAGAGATAAAAGACAGGGTGATCAGCCCCAGCATTTT
CDR3: CATSRDKRQGDQPQHF
length: 16
D: TRBD1
V: TRBV15
J: TRBJ1-5
size: NA

DNA: TGTGCCAGCAGTTTAGGGCACTATGAGCAGTTCTTC
CDR3: CASSLGHYEQFF
length: 12
D: NA
V: TRBV12-3/TRBV12-4
J: TRBJ2-1
size: NA

DNA: TGCGCCAGACAGACTGGGGTGACGAACACTGAAGCTTTCTTT
CDR3: CARQTGVTNTEAFF
length: 14
D: NA
V: TRBV23-1
J: TRBJ1-1
size: NA

DNA: TGCAGCGTTAAGGGGCTTCAAGAGACCCAGTACTTC
CDR3: CSVKGLQETQYF
length: 12
D: NA
V: TRBV29-1
J: TRBJ2-5
size: NA

DNA: TGTGCCAGCAGTCTTACAGGGAGAAACACCATATATTTT
CDR3: CASSLTGRNTIYF
length: 13
D: NA
V: TRBV2
J: TRBJ1-3
size: NA

DNA: TGTGCCAGCTCACCACCGGGACTAGCGACCTACAATGAGCAGTTCTTC
CDR3: CASSPPGLATYNEQFF
length: 16
D: TRBD2
V: TRBV18
J: TRBJ2-1
size: once

DNA: TGTGCCACCAGCAGAGGATCAGGGGGAGAAGACGAAAAACTGTTTTTT
CDR3: CATSRGSGGEDEKLFF
length: 16
D: TRBD1
V: TRBV15
J: TRBJ1-4
size: NA

DNA: TGTGCCAGCAGCCTAGCAAACTTGGCAGTTGGGGACCAAGAGACCCAGTACTTC
CDR3: CASSLANLAVGDQETQYF
length: 18
D: NA
V: TRBV7-9
J: TRBJ2-5
size: NA

DNA: TGTGCCAGCAGCTTAGTACGGGACAGGCCTGAAGCTTTCTTT
CDR3: CASSLVRDRPEAFF
length: 14
D: TRBD1
V: TRBV7-9
J: TRBJ1-1
size: NA

DNA: TGTGCCAGCAGCTTATACCTGAGCACAGATACGCAGTATTTT
CDR3: CASSLYLSTDTQYF
length: 14
D: NA
V: TRBV7-2
J: TRBJ2-3
size: NA

DNA: TGTGCCAGCAGCCGACTAAAGGGACTAGCGGGGAATAGGGAGACCCAGTACTTC
CDR3: CASSRLKGLAGNRETQYF
length: 18
D: TRBD2
V: TRBV3-1/TRBV3-2
J: TRBJ2-5
size: NA

DNA: TGTGCCAGCTCAGGGGGACAGCTTGAAGCTTTCTTT
CDR3: CASSGGQLEAFF
length: 12
D: TRBD1
V: TRBV18
J: TRBJ1-1
size: once

DNA: TGTGCCAGCAGCCTCTTAGGGGCGGCTAATGAAAAACTGTTTTTT
CDR3: CASSLLGAANEKLFF
length: 15
D: NA
V: TRBV6-5
J: TRBJ1-4
size: once